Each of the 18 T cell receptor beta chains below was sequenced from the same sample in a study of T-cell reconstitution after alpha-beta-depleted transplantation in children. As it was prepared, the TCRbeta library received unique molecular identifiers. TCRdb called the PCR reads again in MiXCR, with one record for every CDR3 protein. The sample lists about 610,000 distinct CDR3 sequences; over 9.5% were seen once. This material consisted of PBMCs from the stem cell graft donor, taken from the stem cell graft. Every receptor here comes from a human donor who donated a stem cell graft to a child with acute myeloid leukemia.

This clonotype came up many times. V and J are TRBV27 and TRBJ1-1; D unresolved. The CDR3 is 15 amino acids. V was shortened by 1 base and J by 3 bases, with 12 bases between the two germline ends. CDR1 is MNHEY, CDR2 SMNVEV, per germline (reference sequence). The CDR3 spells CASSLLGIGDTEAFF. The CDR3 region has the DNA TGTGCCAGCAGTTTATTGGGGATCGGCGACACTGAAGCTTTCTTT.

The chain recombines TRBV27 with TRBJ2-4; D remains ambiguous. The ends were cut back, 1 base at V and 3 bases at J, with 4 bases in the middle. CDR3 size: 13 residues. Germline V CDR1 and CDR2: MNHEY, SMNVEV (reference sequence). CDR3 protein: CASSLYGKNIQYF. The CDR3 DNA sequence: TGTGCCAGCAGTTTATACGGCAAAAACATTCAGTACTTC.

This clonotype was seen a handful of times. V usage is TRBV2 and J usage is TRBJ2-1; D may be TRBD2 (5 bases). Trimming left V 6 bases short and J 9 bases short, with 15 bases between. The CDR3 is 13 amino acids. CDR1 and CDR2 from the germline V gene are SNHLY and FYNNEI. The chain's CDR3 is CASRDQTRGEQFF. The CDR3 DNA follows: TGTGCCAGCAGGGACCAGACCCGGGGTGAGCAGTTCTTC.

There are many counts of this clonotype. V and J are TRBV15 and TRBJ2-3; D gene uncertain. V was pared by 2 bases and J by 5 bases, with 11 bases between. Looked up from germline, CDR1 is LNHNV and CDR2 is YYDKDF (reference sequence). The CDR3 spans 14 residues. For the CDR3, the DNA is TGTGCCACCAGCAGACCCCTAAAGGGAGATACGCAGTATTTT. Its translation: CATSRPLKGDTQYF. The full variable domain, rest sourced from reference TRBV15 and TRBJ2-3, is DAMVIQNPRYQVTQFGKPVTLSCSQTLNHNVMYWYQQKSSQAPKLLFHYYDKDFNNEADTPDNFQSRRPNTSFCFLDIRSPGLGDTAMYLCATSRPLKGDTQYFGPGTRLTVL.

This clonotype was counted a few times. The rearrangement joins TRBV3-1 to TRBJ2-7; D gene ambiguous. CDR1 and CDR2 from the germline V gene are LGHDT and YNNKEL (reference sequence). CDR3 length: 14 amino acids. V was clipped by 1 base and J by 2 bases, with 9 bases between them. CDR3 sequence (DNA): TGTGCCAGCAGCCAAGGACAAATGACCTACGAGCAGTACTTC. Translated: CASSQGQMTYEQYF.

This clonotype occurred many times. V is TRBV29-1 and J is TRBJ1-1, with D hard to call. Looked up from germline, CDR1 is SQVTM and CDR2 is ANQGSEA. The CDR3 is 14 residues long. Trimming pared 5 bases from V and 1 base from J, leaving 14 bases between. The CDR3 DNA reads TGCAGCGTTTTCCTTGGACGGACGAACACTGAAGCTTTCTTT. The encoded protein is CSVFLGRTNTEAFF. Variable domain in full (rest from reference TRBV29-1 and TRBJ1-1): SAVISQKPSRDICQRGTSLTIQCQVDSQVTMMFWYRQQPGQSLTLIATANQGSEATYESGFVIDKFPISRPNLTFSTLTVSNMSPEDSSIYLCSVFLGRTNTEAFFGQGTRLTVV.

CDR3 sequence: CASSRIAGGREYF. The CDR3 region has the DNA TGTGCCAGCAGCCGGATAGCGGGAGGCAGGGAGTACTTC. The chain employs TRBV28 and TRBJ2-7; 10 nucleotides line up with TRBD2. CDR3 length equals 13 residues. The trim removed 6 bases at V and 11 bases at J, leaving 10 bases unmatched. Germline values: CDR1 MDHEN, CDR2 SYDVKM.

The CDR3 protein is CATGTSGSHEQYF. DNA of the CDR3: TGTGCCACCGGGACTAGCGGGAGCCACGAGCAGTACTTC. The chain couples TRBV15 to TRBJ2-7; TRBD2 matches at 14 bases. Germline trimming cut 8 bases from V and 5 bases from J; bases unmatched to any gene: 2. The length of the CDR3 is 13 residues. CDR1 LNHNV and CDR2 YYDKDF come from the germline V gene (reference sequence).

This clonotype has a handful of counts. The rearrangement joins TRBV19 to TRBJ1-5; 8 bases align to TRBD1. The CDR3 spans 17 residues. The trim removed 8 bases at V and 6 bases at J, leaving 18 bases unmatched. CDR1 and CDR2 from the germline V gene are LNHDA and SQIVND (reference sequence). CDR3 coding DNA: TGTGCCAGTGCCCCACCCGTTACCAGGGGGCATTTTCAGCCCCAGCATTTT. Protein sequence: CASAPPVTRGHFQPQHF.

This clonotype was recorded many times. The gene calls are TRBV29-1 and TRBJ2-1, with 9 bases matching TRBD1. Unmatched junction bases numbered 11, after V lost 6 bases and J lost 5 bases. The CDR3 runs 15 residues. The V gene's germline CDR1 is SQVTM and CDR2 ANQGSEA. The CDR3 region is CSVVKIGTGNNEQFF. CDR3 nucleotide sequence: TGCAGCGTGGTCAAAATAGGGACAGGGAACAATGAGCAGTTCTTC.

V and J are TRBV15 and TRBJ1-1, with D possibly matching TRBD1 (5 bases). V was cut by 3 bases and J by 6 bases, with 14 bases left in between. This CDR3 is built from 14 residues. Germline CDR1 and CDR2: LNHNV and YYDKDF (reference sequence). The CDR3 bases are TGTGCCACCAGCAGGGGTGGGGCAGTTCCTGAAGCTTTCTTT. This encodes CATSRGGAVPEAFF.

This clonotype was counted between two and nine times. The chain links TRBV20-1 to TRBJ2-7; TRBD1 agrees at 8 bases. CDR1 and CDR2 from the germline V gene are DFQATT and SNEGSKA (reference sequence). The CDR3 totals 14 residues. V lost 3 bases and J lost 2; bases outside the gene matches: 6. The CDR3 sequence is CSARKGQVTYEQYF. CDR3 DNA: TGCAGTGCTAGGAAGGGACAGGTGACCTACGAGCAGTACTTC.

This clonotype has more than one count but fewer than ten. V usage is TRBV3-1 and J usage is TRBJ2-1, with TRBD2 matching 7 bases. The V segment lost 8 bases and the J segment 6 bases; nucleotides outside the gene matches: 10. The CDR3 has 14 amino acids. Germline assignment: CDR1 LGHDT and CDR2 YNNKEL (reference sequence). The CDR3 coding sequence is TGTGCCAGCGCCCGGGGCGGGAGAGTCAATGAGCAGTTCTTC. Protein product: CASARGGRVNEQFF.

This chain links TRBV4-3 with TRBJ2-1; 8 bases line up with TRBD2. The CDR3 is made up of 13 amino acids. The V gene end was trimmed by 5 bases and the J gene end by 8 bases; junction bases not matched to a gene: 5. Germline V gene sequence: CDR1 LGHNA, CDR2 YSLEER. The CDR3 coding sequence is TGCGCCAGCAGCAAGACTAGCGTCGATGAGCAGTTCTTC. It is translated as CASSKTSVDEQFF.

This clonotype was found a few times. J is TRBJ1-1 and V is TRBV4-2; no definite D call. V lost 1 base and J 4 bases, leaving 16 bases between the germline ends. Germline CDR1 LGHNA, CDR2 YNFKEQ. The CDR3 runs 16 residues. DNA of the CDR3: TGTGCCAGCAGCCAAGGTATGGGTTTGACGGGCACTGAAGCTTTCTTT. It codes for CASSQGMGLTGTEAFF.

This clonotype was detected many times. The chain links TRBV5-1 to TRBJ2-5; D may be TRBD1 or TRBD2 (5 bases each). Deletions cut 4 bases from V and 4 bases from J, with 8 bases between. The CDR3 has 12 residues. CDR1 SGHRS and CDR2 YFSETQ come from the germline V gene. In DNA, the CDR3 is TGCGCCAGCAGCCGGGACGGAGAGACCCAGTACTTC. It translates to CASSRDGETQYF. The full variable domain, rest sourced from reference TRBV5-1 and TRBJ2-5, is KAGVTQTPRYLIKTRGQQVTLSCSPISGHRSVSWYQQTPGQGLQFLFEYFSETQRNKGNFPGRFSGRQFSNSRSEMNVSTLELGDSALYLCASSRDGETQYFGPGTRLLVL.

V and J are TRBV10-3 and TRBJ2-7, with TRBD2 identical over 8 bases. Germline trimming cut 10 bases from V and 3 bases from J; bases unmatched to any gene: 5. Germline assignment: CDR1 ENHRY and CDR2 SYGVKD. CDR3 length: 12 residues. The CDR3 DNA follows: TGTGCCACCGGGACTAGAAACTACGAGCAGTACTTC. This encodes CATGTRNYEQYF.

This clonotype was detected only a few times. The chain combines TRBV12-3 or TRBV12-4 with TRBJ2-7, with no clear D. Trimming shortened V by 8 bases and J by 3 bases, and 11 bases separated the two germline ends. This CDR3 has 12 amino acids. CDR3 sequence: CASGRLFYEQYF. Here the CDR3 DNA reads TGTGCCAGCGGAAGACTTTTCTACGAGCAGTACTTC.